This is a list of T cell receptor beta chains from one sample in a study of regulatory T cells in long-lasting Graves disease. TCRdb re-analysed the multiplex PCR reads in MiXCR, keeping a single row per CDR3 protein. The sample yields 400,000 to 500,000 distinct CDR3 sequences, roughly 23% seen once. This sample comprised peripheral blood mononuclear cells (PBMCs), obtained when the disease was refractory, from a patient treated with antithyroid drugs. These receptors were taken from a female donor with Graves disease. CDR3s include the opening cysteine and the closing phenylalanine or tryptophan. A D gene is named only where the DNA matches it firmly. Clone size is not always given. Where it is, it says once, few, many or a class for expanded clones.

clone_size: many; d_call: .; v_call: TRBV6-1; j_call: TRBJ1-5; cdr3_nt: TGTGCCAGCAGGGGAAGTTGGGGAAGGATCAATCAGCCCCAGCATTTT; cdr3_aa: CASRGSWGRINQPQHF
clone_size: few; d_call: .; v_call: TRBV7-9; j_call: TRBJ1-2; cdr3_nt: TGTGCCAGCAGTCATCAAAACGGGGGCTACACCTTC; cdr3_aa: CASSHQNGGYTF
clone_size: many; d_call: .; v_call: TRBV6-5; j_call: TRBJ1-2; cdr3_nt: TGTGCCAGCAGTTACGACAGAGTATATGGCTACACCTTC; cdr3_aa: CASSYDRVYGYTF
clone_size: .; d_call: TRBD2; v_call: TRBV7-2; j_call: TRBJ2-7; cdr3_nt: TGTGCCAGCAGCTTAGCGGGAGGGCTGCCCCACGAGCAGTACTTC; cdr3_aa: CASSLAGGLPHEQYF
clone_size: many; d_call: .; v_call: TRBV5-1; j_call: TRBJ1-5; cdr3_nt: TGCGCCAGCAGCTTGATCTGGTTTGTTCAGCCCCAGCATTTT; cdr3_aa: CASSLIWFVQPQHF
clone_size: many; d_call: TRBD1; v_call: TRBV19; j_call: TRBJ2-5; cdr3_nt: TGTGCCAGCAGCCCCGGGACAGGGAAGGAGACCCAGTACTTC; cdr3_aa: CASSPGTGKETQYF
clone_size: .; d_call: .; v_call: TRBV18; j_call: TRBJ2-3; cdr3_nt: TGTGCCAGCTCACCCCGGGGATCAGATACGCAGTATTTT; cdr3_aa: CASSPRGSDTQYF
clone_size: .; d_call: TRBD2; v_call: TRBV12-3/TRBV12-4; j_call: TRBJ2-2; cdr3_nt: TGTGCCAGCAGTGGCTCTGCGGGGGTCTACGGGGAGCTGTTTTTT; cdr3_aa: CASSGSAGVYGELFF
clone_size: many; d_call: .; v_call: TRBV14; j_call: TRBJ1-2; cdr3_nt: TGTGCCAGCAGCCAAGAGGAGGGCTGGGGCTACACCTTC; cdr3_aa: CASSQEEGWGYTF
clone_size: .; d_call: .; v_call: TRBV24-1; j_call: TRBJ1-1; cdr3_nt: TGTGCCACCAGATCGGCAGGGGCCGGGAACACTGAAGCTTTCTTT; cdr3_aa: CATRSAGAGNTEAFF
clone_size: many; d_call: .; v_call: TRBV28; j_call: TRBJ2-5; cdr3_nt: TGTGCCAGCCCCTTCGGGGCAGGGTGGCAAGAGACCCAGTACTTC; cdr3_aa: CASPFGAGWQETQYF
clone_size: few; d_call: TRBD2; v_call: TRBV5-1; j_call: TRBJ2-7; cdr3_nt: TGCGCCAGCAGCTTGTACCCGGGACTAGCCGACTACGAGCAGTACTTC; cdr3_aa: CASSLYPGLADYEQYF
clone_size: few; d_call: .; v_call: TRBV20-1; j_call: TRBJ2-1; cdr3_nt: TGCAGTGCTAGAGATTGGAGCTACAATGAGCAGTTCTTC; cdr3_aa: CSARDWSYNEQFF
clone_size: many; d_call: TRBD1; v_call: TRBV2; j_call: TRBJ2-7; cdr3_nt: TGTGCCAGCAGTTTGCGGACAGGCCTTACCTACGAGCAGTACTTC; cdr3_aa: CASSLRTGLTYEQYF
clone_size: many; d_call: .; v_call: TRBV12-3/TRBV12-4; j_call: TRBJ1-1; cdr3_nt: TGTGCCAGCAGTTCCTCGGGCCGAGAAGCTTTCTTT; cdr3_aa: CASSSSGREAFF
clone_size: many; d_call: .; v_call: TRBV5-1; j_call: TRBJ2-2; cdr3_nt: TGTGCCAGCAGCGTAACCGGGGAGCTGTTTTTT; cdr3_aa: CASSVTGELFF
clone_size: once; d_call: TRBD2; v_call: TRBV24-1; j_call: TRBJ2-2; cdr3_nt: TGTGCCACCAGTGAGCCAGAAAGCGGGATTAACACCGGGGAGCTGTTTTTT; cdr3_aa: CATSEPESGINTGELFF
clone_size: many; d_call: .; v_call: TRBV2; j_call: TRBJ1-4; cdr3_nt: TGTGCCAGCAGGCTGGGGGGTTTCCTAACACCGGTCGAAAAACTGTTTTTT; cdr3_aa: CASRLGGFLTPVEKLFF
clone_size: few; d_call: TRBD2; v_call: TRBV6-2/TRBV6-3; j_call: TRBJ2-5; cdr3_nt: TGTGCCAGCAGTTACGGGCTAGCGGTCCCCTCCCAGTACTTC; cdr3_aa: CASSYGLAVPSQYF
clone_size: .; d_call: TRBD1; v_call: TRBV30; j_call: TRBJ2-7; cdr3_nt: TGTGCCTGGAGTGTAGGGACAGGGGGTTTCTACGAGCAGTACTTC; cdr3_aa: CAWSVGTGGFYEQYF
clone_size: many; d_call: .; v_call: TRBV6-2/TRBV6-3; j_call: TRBJ2-2; cdr3_nt: TGTGCCAGCAGTTGGGGAGCCGGGGAGCTGTTTTTT; cdr3_aa: CASSWGAGELFF
clone_size: many; d_call: TRBD2; v_call: TRBV29-1; j_call: TRBJ2-5; cdr3_nt: TGCAGCGTTGTGGGAGGGAGGGAGACCCAGTACTTC; cdr3_aa: CSVVGGRETQYF
clone_size: few; d_call: .; v_call: TRBV30; j_call: TRBJ1-1; cdr3_nt: TGTGCCTGGAGTGTACAGGTGAACACTGAAGCTTTCTTT; cdr3_aa: CAWSVQVNTEAFF
clone_size: .; d_call: TRBD2; v_call: TRBV12-3/TRBV12-4; j_call: TRBJ2-3; cdr3_nt: TGTGCCAGCAGTTCTACAGGGACTAGCGGCTCGCCTAGCACAGATACGCAGTATTTT; cdr3_aa: CASSSTGTSGSPSTDTQYF
clone_size: many; d_call: .; v_call: TRBV3-1; j_call: TRBJ1-4; cdr3_nt: TGTGCCAGCAGGCAGCAAAATGAAAAACTGTTTTTT; cdr3_aa: CASRQQNEKLFF
clone_size: few; d_call: .; v_call: TRBV24-1; j_call: TRBJ2-4; cdr3_nt: TGTGCCACCAGTGATATACCGGGAACAGATGATGTCAAAAACATTCAGTACTTC; cdr3_aa: CATSDIPGTDDVKNIQYF
clone_size: many; d_call: TRBD2; v_call: TRBV19; j_call: TRBJ2-7; cdr3_nt: TGTGCCAGTAGTCCCGGTGGGCTAGCGGCCTACGAGCAGTACTTC; cdr3_aa: CASSPGGLAAYEQYF
clone_size: many; d_call: .; v_call: TRBV6-1; j_call: TRBJ1-5; cdr3_nt: TGTGCCAGCTGGAAAGGACAGATTAATCAGCCCCAGCATTTT; cdr3_aa: CASWKGQINQPQHF
clone_size: few; d_call: .; v_call: TRBV20-1; j_call: TRBJ2-7; cdr3_nt: TGCAGTGCTCGGGACGGACCCTACGAGCAGTACTTC; cdr3_aa: CSARDGPYEQYF
clone_size: .; d_call: .; v_call: TRBV11-2; j_call: TRBJ1-4; cdr3_nt: TGTGCCAGCAGCTCTTTCGGGCGTGAAAAACTGTTTTTT; cdr3_aa: CASSSFGREKLFF
clone_size: many; d_call: .; v_call: TRBV2; j_call: TRBJ1-2; cdr3_nt: TGTGCCAGCAGTGGACGAGGAAACTATGGCTACACCTTC; cdr3_aa: CASSGRGNYGYTF
clone_size: few; d_call: .; v_call: TRBV28; j_call: TRBJ2-7; cdr3_nt: TGTGCCAGCACGGAATCAGGGGCGGGTTACGAGCAGTACTTC; cdr3_aa: CASTESGAGYEQYF
clone_size: .; d_call: .; v_call: TRBV28; j_call: TRBJ2-3; cdr3_nt: TGTGCCAACATGAACAGGAACACAGATACGCAGTATTTT; cdr3_aa: CANMNRNTDTQYF
clone_size: few; d_call: TRBD1; v_call: TRBV20-1; j_call: TRBJ2-2; cdr3_nt: TGCAGTGCTAGCAAGGAGGGACAGGGGGCATCCACCGGGGAGCTGTTTTTT; cdr3_aa: CSASKEGQGASTGELFF
clone_size: .; d_call: .; v_call: TRBV9; j_call: TRBJ2-7; cdr3_nt: TGTGCCAGCAGCGAAGGAGCGTCCGGAATACGGGACCTCTACGAGCAGTACTTC; cdr3_aa: CASSEGASGIRDLYEQYF
clone_size: .; d_call: TRBD2; v_call: TRBV4-1; j_call: TRBJ2-7; cdr3_nt: TGCGCCAGCAGCCAAGGCCTAGCGGGAGGGAGAACGTACTTC; cdr3_aa: CASSQGLAGGRTYF
clone_size: .; d_call: TRBD1; v_call: TRBV15; j_call: TRBJ1-3; cdr3_nt: TGTGCCACCAGCAGACCTAGTCGGACAGGGAAGGGCAACACCATATATTTT; cdr3_aa: CATSRPSRTGKGNTIYF
clone_size: few; d_call: .; v_call: TRBV7-9; j_call: TRBJ2-5; cdr3_nt: TGTGCCAGCAGCCCCCCGGACGAGAACCAAGAGACCCAGTACTTC; cdr3_aa: CASSPPDENQETQYF
clone_size: once; d_call: .; v_call: TRBV4-1; j_call: TRBJ2-1; cdr3_nt: TGCGCCAGCAGCCAAGATGAGGCAGGCAACTACAATGAGCAGTTCTTC; cdr3_aa: CASSQDEAGNYNEQFF
clone_size: many; d_call: .; v_call: TRBV27; j_call: TRBJ1-6; cdr3_nt: TGTGCCAGCCGTCGGGACACGCGGGGTTCACCCCTCCACTTT; cdr3_aa: CASRRDTRGSPLHF
clone_size: many; d_call: .; v_call: TRBV6-1; j_call: TRBJ1-1; cdr3_nt: TGTGCCAGCCACGGGGGGGCAGTTTATATGAACACTGAAGCTTTCTTT; cdr3_aa: CASHGGAVYMNTEAFF
clone_size: .; d_call: .; v_call: TRBV5-1; j_call: TRBJ2-3; cdr3_nt: TGCGCCAGTAAAGAGGGGGGTACCACAGATACGCAGTATTTT; cdr3_aa: CASKEGGTTDTQYF
clone_size: many; d_call: TRBD1; v_call: TRBV28; j_call: TRBJ1-2; cdr3_nt: TGTGCCAGCAGAGAAGGACAGGACTATGGCTACACCTTC; cdr3_aa: CASREGQDYGYTF
clone_size: .; d_call: .; v_call: TRBV30; j_call: TRBJ2-1; cdr3_nt: TGTGCCTGGAGTCCCCGATCGTGGAGTAGCGGTTACAATGAGCAGTTCTTC; cdr3_aa: CAWSPRSWSSGYNEQFF
clone_size: few; d_call: .; v_call: TRBV3-1; j_call: TRBJ1-1; cdr3_nt: TGTGCCAGCAGCCAAGATTTGGGGGGGGCTGTGGAGAACACTGAAGCTTTCTTT; cdr3_aa: CASSQDLGGAVENTEAFF
clone_size: few; d_call: .; v_call: TRBV7-2; j_call: TRBJ1-3; cdr3_nt: TGTGCCAGCAGCTCTCCGGGCTCAAACTGGAACACCATATATTTT; cdr3_aa: CASSSPGSNWNTIYF
clone_size: .; d_call: TRBD1; v_call: TRBV5-5; j_call: TRBJ2-7; cdr3_nt: TGTGCCAGCACCGCCCCTGGGGACAGGAGGACGTACGAGCAGTACTTC; cdr3_aa: CASTAPGDRRTYEQYF
clone_size: .; d_call: TRBD2; v_call: TRBV6-1; j_call: TRBJ2-7; cdr3_nt: TGTGCCAGCAGTGAAGAACTAGCGGAATTCTACGAGCAGTACTTC; cdr3_aa: CASSEELAEFYEQYF
clone_size: .; d_call: TRBD1; v_call: TRBV12-3/TRBV12-4; j_call: TRBJ2-3; cdr3_nt: TGTGCCAGCAGTTTAAGGGCAGGGGGTCCCCTTTCTAGCACAGATACGCAGTATTTT; cdr3_aa: CASSLRAGGPLSSTDTQYF
clone_size: .; d_call: .; v_call: TRBV5-1; j_call: TRBJ2-7; cdr3_nt: TGTGCCAGCAGCTCTCAGGATGACTACGAGCAGTACTTC; cdr3_aa: CASSSQDDYEQYF
clone_size: .; d_call: TRBD2; v_call: TRBV6-1; j_call: TRBJ2-3; cdr3_nt: TGTGCCAGCAGTCCCCGGCCGGGACTAGTCCCAGATACGCAGTATTTT; cdr3_aa: CASSPRPGLVPDTQYF
clone_size: .; d_call: .; v_call: TRBV25-1; j_call: TRBJ2-7; cdr3_nt: TGTGCCAGCAGTGACTGGACAGAGAACTCCTACGAGCAGTACTTC; cdr3_aa: CASSDWTENSYEQYF
clone_size: few; d_call: TRBD1; v_call: TRBV29-1; j_call: TRBJ2-7; cdr3_nt: TGCAGCGTTCGGACAGGGGGCTACGAGCAGTACTTC; cdr3_aa: CSVRTGGYEQYF
clone_size: few; d_call: .; v_call: TRBV19; j_call: TRBJ1-1; cdr3_nt: TGTGCCAGTAGTGTACAGGGATGGAACACTGAAGCTTTCTTT; cdr3_aa: CASSVQGWNTEAFF
clone_size: few; d_call: TRBD2; v_call: TRBV20-1; j_call: TRBJ2-3; cdr3_nt: TGCAGTGCTAGCCCGGCGGGACTAGCGGGAGTTACGCAGTATTTT; cdr3_aa: CSASPAGLAGVTQYF
clone_size: few; d_call: .; v_call: TRBV28; j_call: TRBJ2-2; cdr3_nt: TGTGCCAGCAGCTTAGAAACGGGGGGCTCGGGCACCGGGGAGCTGTTTTTT; cdr3_aa: CASSLETGGSGTGELFF
clone_size: few; d_call: TRBD1; v_call: TRBV6-2/TRBV6-3; j_call: TRBJ1-1; cdr3_nt: TGTGCCAGCAGTAGCTTAGGGACAGGGAAAGCCCAAGCTTTCTTT; cdr3_aa: CASSSLGTGKAQAFF
clone_size: few; d_call: TRBD1; v_call: TRBV28; j_call: TRBJ2-5; cdr3_nt: TGTGCCAGCAGCCCTACAGGGGGCCTCCGAGAGACCCAGTACTTC; cdr3_aa: CASSPTGGLRETQYF
clone_size: many; d_call: .; v_call: TRBV2; j_call: TRBJ1-4; cdr3_nt: TGTGCCAGCAGCGAGGACAGTTATAATGAAAAACTGTTTTTT; cdr3_aa: CASSEDSYNEKLFF